This T cell receptor (beta chain) comes out of a study of blood T cell repertoires in COVID-19. Study summary: Both acute and convalescent COVID-19 samples were obtained from the United States, Italy and Spain. In each case, the material was cDNA or gDNA derived from T cells, B-cell-depleted T cells, or PBMCs.

Per the authors' pipeline: The authors estimated nucleated cell counts from reference gene primer amplification. This table comes from immunoSEQ multiplex PCR, and its TCRdb copy is limited to in-frame clones, with some not included. V, J and clone size were drawn from that table, and D and trimming were deduced from the DNA. The profile shows roughly 110,000 clones, approximately 83% of them singletons. CDR1 and CDR2 from the germline V gene are SGHKS and YYEKEE (reference sequence). The trim removed 0 bases at V and 4 bases at J, leaving 3 bases unmatched. There are 16 residues in the CDR3. The TCR sequence derives from a woman in her 70s with acute or convalescent COVID-19. The chain couples TRBV5-5 to TRBJ2-2; TRBD1 agrees at 10 bases. Sequencing was performed on peripheral blood. CDR3 amino acids: CASSLGDRGSTGELFF. DNA of the CDR3: TGTGCCAGCAGCTTGGGGGACAGGGGTAGCACCGGGGAGCTGTTTTTT.